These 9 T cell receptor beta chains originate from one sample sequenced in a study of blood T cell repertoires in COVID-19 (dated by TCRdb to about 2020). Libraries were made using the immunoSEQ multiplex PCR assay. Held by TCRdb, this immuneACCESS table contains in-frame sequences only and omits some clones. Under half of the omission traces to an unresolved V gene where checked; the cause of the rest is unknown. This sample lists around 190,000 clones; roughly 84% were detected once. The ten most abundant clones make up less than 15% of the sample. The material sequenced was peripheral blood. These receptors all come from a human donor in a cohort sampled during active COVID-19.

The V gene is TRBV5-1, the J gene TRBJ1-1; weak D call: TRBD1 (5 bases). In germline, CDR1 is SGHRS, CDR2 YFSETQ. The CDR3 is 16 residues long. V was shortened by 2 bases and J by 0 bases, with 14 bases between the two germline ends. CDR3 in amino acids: CASSFAELGLNTEAFF. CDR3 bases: TGCGCCAGCAGCTTCGCGGAATTGGGGCTGAACACTGAAGCTTTCTTT.

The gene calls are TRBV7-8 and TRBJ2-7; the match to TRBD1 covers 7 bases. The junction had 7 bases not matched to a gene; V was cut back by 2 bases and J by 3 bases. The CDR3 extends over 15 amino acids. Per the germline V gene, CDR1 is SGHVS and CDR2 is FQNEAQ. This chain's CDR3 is CASSLWMGQSYEQYF. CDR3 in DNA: TGTGCCAGCAGCTTATGGATGGGACAGAGCTACGAGCAGTACTTC.

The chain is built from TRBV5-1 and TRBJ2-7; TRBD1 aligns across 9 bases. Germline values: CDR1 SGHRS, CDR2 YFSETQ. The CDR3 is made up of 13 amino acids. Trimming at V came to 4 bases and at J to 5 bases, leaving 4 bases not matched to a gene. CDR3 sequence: CASSGTGFDEQYF. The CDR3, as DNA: TGCGCCAGCAGCGGGACAGGGTTCGACGAGCAGTACTTC.

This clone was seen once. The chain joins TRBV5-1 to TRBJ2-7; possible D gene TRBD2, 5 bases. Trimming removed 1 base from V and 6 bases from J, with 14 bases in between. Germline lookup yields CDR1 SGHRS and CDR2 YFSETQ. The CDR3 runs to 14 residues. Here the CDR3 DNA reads TGCGCCAGCAGCTTGCGTAGAGGGTTAGGCGAGCAGTACTTC. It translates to CASSLRRGLGEQYF. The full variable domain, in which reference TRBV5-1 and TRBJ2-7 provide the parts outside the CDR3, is KAGVTQTPRYLIKTRGQQVTLSCSPISGHRSVSWYQQTPGQGLQFLFEYFSETQRNKGNFPGRFSGRQFSNSRSEMNVSTLELGDSALYLCASSLRRGLGEQYFGPGTRLTVT.

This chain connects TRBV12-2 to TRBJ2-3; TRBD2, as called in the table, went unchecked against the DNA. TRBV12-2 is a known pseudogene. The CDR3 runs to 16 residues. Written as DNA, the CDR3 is TGTGCAAGTCGCTTAGGAGGAGGGGTTTTCACAGATACGCAGTATTTT. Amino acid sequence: CASRLGGGVFTDTQYF.

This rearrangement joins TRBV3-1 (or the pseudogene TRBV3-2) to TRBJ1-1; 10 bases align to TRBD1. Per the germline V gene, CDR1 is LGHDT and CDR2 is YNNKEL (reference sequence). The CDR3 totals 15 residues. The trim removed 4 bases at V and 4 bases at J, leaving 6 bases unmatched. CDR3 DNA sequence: TGTGCCAGCAGCCGTCGACAGGGGGCAAGCACTGAAGCTTTCTTT. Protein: CASSRRQGASTEAFF.

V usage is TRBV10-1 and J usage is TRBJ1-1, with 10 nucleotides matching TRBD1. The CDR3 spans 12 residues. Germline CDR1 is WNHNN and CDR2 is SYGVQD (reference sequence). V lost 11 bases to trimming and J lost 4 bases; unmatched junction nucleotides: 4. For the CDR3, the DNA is TGCGCCGGCCGGGACAGGGGCACTGAAGCTTTCTTT. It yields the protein CAGRDRGTEAFF.

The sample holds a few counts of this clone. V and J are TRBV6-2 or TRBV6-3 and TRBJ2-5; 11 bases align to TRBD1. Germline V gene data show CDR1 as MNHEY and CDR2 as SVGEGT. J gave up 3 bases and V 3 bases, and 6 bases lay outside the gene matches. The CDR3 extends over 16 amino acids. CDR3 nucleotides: TGTGCCAGCAGTTATAGTGGGACAGGGGGGAAAGAGACCCAGTACTTC. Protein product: CASSYSGTGGKETQYF.

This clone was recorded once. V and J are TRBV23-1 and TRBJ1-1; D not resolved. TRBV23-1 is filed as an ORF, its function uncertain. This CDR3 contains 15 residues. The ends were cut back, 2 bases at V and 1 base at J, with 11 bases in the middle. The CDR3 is CASSQNRTRNTEAFF. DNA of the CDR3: TGCGCCAGCAGTCAAAATCGTACCAGGAACACTGAAGCTTTCTTT.